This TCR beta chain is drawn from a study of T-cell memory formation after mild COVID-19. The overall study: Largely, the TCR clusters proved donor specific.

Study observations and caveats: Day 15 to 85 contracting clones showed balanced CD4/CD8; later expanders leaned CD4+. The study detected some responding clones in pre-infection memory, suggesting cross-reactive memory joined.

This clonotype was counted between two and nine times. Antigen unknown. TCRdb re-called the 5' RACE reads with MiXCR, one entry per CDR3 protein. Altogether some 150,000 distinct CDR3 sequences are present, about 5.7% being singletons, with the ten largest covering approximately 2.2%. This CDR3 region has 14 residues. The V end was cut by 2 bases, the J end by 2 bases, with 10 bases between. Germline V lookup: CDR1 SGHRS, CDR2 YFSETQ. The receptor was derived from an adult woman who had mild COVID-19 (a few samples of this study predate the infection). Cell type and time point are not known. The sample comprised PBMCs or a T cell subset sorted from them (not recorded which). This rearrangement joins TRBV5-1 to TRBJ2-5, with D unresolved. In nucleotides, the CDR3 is TGCGCCAGCAGCTTTCCCGAGGTTCAAGAGACCCAGTACTTC. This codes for CASSFPEVQETQYF. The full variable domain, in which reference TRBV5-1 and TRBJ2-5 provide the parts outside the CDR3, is KAGVTQTPRYLIKTRGQQVTLSCSPISGHRSVSWYQQTPGQGLQFLFEYFSETQRNKGNFPGRFSGRQFSNSRSEMNVSTLELGDSALYLCASSFPEVQETQYFGPGTRLLVL.